Here is one T cell receptor beta chain with its context. There is no known antigen for this receptor. Base quality data are lacking; no much larger clone is found one base away. This entry belongs to a study of blood T cell repertoires in COVID-19 (dated by TCRdb to between 2020 and 2021). About the full investigation: The collaborator samples originated in the United States, Italy and Spain and spanned the acute and convalescent phases of COVID-19. The material from the prospective study consisted of cDNA or gDNA derived from T cells, B-cell-depleted T cells, or PBMCs. Subjects who had been exposed to COVID-19, were actively infected with it, or had recovered from it provided the deeply sampled blood TCRbeta repertoires that made up the dataset. A freely available public database, intended as a resource for researchers studying the immune response to SARS-CoV-2, is where the repertoires were released. The samples were drawn from the first 160 participants of the ongoing ImmuneRACE study and from 1,254 subjects provided by 6 global collaborators. A de-identified subject ID, COVID-19 status, age in years and sex were almost always included in the sample metadata. Where available, HLA class I and class II types were obtained from metadata supplied by the sample provider rather than from assay-based typing. Summary of the overall study and its limitations: Clinical and demographic metadata were provided uncurated, with the amount varying by source and participant.

One collaborating source in Seattle enrolled patients during active infection and followed them longitudinally through the course of disease. Collaborating institutions collected whole blood in K2EDTA tubes following their own protocols. Collaborator samples were shipped for TCRbeta analysis as frozen whole blood, isolated PBMCs, or DNA extracted from either sample type. V sheds 3 bases and J sheds 2 bases, leaving 11 bases between their ends. Per the germline V gene, SGHVS is the CDR1 and FNYEAQ is the CDR2. Spanning cysteine to phenylalanine, the CDR3 consists of 15 amino acids. Of the read, only the CDR3 DNA is kept; its 45 bases are in frame from base 1. TCRbeta CDR3 regions were amplified from genomic DNA using the immunoSEQ Assay, a bias-controlled multiplex PCR. The source study handled its data this way. The number of nucleated cells in each sample was estimated by amplification of reference gene primers within the assay. To quantify the absolute abundance of each unique TCRbeta CDR3 rearrangement, sequence reads were collapsed and filtered. For each sample, productive Simpson clonality was calculated as the square root of Simpson's diversity index over productive rearrangements. In TCRdb, the immuneACCESS table is reduced to in-frame sequences with V and J assigned. These tables do not hold every clone; where another copy was compared, an unresolved V gene accounts for under half, and the others remain unexplained. That table supplies the V and J calls and clone size; D and trimming were determined from the DNA. Across this sample there are 200,000 or so clones, with over 80% seen only once. Together, the top ten hold roughly 2.5% of the sample.

Recombination connected TRBV7-6 to TRBJ1-5; no D gene is confidently identified. This clonotype originated in a man aged 25 to 40 with COVID-19, enrolled during active disease. Sequencing was done on a sample of peripheral blood. The CDR3: CASSFGQRGNQPQHF. The DNA is TGTGCCAGCAGCTTCGGCCAGAGGGGCAATCAGCCCCAGCATTTT.